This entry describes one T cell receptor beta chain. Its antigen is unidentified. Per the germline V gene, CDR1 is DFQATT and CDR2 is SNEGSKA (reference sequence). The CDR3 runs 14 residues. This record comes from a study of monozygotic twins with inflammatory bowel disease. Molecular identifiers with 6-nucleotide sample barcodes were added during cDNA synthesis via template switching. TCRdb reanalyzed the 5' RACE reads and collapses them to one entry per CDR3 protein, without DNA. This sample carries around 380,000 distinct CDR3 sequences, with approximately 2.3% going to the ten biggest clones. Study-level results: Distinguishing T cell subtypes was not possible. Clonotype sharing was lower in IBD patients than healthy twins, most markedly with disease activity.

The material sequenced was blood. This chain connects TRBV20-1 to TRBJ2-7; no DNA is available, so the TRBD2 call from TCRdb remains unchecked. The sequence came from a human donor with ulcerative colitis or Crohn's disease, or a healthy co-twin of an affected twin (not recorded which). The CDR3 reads CSARGPGSSYEQYF.